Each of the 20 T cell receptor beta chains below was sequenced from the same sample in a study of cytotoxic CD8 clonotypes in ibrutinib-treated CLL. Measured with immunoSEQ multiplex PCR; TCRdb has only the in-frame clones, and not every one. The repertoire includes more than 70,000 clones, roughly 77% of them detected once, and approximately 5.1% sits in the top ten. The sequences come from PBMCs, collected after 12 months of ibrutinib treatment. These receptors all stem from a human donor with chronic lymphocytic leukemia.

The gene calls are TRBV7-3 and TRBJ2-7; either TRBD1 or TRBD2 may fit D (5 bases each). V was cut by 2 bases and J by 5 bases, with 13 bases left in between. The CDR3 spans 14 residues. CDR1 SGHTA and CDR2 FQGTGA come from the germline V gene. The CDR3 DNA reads TGTGCCAGCAGCTTACAGGGAGACAGCCACGAGCAGTACTTC. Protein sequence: CASSLQGDSHEQYF.

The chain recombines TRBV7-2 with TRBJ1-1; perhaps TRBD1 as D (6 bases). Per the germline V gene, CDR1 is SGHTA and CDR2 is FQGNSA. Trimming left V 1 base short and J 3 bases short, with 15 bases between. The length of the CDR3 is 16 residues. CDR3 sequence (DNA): TGTGCCAGCAGCTTAGGTCAGGGGCCGGTGGACACTGAAGCTTTCTTT. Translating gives CASSLGQGPVDTEAFF.

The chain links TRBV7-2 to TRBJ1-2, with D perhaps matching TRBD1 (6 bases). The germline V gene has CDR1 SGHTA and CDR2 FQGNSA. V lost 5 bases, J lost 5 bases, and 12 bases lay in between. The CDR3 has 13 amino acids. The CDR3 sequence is CASSEGGSYGYTF. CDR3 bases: TGTGCCAGCAGCGAGGGGGGCTCATATGGCTACACCTTC.

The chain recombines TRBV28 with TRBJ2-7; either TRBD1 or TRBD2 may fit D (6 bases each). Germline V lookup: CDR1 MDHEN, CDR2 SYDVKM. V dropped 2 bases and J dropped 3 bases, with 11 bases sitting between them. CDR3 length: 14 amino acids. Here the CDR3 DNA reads TGTGCCAGCAGTTTACGGGGGCGGAACTACGAGCAGTACTTC. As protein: CASSLRGRNYEQYF. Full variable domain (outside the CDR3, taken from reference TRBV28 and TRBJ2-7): DVKVTQSSRYLVKRTGEKVFLECVQDMDHENMFWYRQDPGLGLRLIYFSYDVKMKEKGDIPEGYSVSREKKERFSLILESASTNQTSMYLCASSLRGRNYEQYFGPGTRLTVT.

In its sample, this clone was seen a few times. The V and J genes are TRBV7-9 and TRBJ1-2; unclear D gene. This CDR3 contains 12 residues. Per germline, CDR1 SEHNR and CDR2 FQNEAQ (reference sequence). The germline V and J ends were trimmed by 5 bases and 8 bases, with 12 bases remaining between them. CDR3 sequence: CASSPEGRGYTF. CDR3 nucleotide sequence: TGTGCCAGCAGCCCTGAGGGAAGGGGCTACACCTTC.

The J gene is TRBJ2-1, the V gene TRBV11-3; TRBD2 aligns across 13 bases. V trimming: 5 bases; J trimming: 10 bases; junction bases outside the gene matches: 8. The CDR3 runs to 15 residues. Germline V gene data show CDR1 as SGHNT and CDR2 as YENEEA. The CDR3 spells CASSPRPGLAGEQFF. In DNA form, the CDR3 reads TGTGCCAGCAGCCCCCGCCCGGGACTAGCGGGAGAGCAGTTCTTC.

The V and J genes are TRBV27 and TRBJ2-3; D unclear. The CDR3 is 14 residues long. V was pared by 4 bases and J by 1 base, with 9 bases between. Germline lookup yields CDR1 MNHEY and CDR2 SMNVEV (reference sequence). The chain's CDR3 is CASSSRGGTDTQYF. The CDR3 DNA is TGTGCCAGCAGTTCCCGCGGAGGCACAGATACGCAGTATTTT.

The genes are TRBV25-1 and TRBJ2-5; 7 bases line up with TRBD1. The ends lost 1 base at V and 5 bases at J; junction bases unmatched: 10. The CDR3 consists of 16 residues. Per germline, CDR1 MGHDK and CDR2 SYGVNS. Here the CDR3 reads CASSESGRGGWETQYF. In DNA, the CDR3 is TGTGCCAGCAGTGAATCGGGCAGAGGGGGCTGGGAGACCCAGTACTTC.

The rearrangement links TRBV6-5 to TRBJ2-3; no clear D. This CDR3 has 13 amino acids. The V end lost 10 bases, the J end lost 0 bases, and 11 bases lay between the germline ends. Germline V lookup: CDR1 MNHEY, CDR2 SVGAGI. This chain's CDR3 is CATSADSTDTQYF. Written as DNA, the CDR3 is TGTGCCACCTCGGCGGACAGCACAGATACGCAGTATTTT.

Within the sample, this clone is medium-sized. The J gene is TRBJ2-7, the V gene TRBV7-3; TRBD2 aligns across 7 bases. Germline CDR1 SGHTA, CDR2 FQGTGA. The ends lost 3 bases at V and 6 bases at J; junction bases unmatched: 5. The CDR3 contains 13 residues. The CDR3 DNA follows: TGTGCCAGCAGCTTCGGATTAGCGGGCGAGCAGTACTTC. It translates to CASSFGLAGEQYF.

CDR3 sequence (DNA): TGTGCCAGTAGTACCCGGGGGCCCAGGCAGCCCCAGCATTTT. Protein product: CASSTRGPRQPQHF. V gene TRBV19 combines with J gene TRBJ1-5; D may be TRBD1 (6 bases). Trimming took off 4 bases at V and 7 bases at J, with 14 bases between the two ends. The CDR3 runs 14 residues. Germline loops: CDR1 LNHDA, CDR2 SQIVND (reference sequence).

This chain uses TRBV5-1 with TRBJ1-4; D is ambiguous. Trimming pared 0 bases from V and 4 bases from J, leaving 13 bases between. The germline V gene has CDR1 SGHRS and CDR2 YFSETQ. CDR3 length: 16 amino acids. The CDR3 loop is CASSLAPAPHNEKLFF. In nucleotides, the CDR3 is TGCGCCAGCAGCTTGGCGCCAGCGCCCCATAATGAAAAACTGTTTTTT.

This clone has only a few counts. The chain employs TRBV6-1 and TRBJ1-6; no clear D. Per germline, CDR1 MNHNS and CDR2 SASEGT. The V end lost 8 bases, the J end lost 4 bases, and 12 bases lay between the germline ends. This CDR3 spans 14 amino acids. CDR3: CASYTGEYNSPLHF. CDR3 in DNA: TGTGCCAGCTATACCGGGGAGTATAATTCACCCCTCCACTTT.

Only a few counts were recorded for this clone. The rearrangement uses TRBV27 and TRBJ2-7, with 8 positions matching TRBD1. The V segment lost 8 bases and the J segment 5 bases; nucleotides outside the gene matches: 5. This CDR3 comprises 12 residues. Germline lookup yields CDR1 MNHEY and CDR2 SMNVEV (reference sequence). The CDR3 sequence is CASPDRVHEQYF. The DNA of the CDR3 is TGTGCCAGCCCGGACAGGGTCCACGAGCAGTACTTC.

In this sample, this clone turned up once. The CDR3 is CATSRDQGQAFF. CDR3 in DNA: TGTGCCACCAGCAGGGACCAAGGGCAGGCTTTCTTT. The chain is built from TRBV15 and TRBJ1-1, with D unclear. The CDR3 is 12 residues long. The V gene's germline CDR1 is LNHNV and CDR2 YYDKDF (reference sequence). With 3 bases removed from V and 11 bases from J, the gap between germline ends came to 13 bases.

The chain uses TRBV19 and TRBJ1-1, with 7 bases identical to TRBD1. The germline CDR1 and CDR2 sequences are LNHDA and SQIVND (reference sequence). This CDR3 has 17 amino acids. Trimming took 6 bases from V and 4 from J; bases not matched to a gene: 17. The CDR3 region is CASRVFPSRGGGTEAFF. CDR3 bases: TGTGCCAGTAGAGTTTTTCCCTCCAGGGGGGGCGGCACTGAAGCTTTCTTT.

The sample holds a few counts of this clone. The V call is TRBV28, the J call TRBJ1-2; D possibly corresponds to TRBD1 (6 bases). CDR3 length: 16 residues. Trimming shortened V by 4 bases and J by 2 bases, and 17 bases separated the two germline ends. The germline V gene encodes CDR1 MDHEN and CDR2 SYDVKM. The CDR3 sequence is CASSSPRGGPNYGYTF. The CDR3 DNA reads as TGTGCCAGCAGTTCCCCGAGGGGGGGGCCCAACTATGGCTACACCTTC.

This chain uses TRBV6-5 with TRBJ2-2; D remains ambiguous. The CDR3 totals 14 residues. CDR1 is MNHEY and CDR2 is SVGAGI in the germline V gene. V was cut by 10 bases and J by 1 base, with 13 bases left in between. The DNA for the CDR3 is TGTGCCACAAGGAAGCCCAGGAACACCGGGGAGCTGTTTTTT. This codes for CATRKPRNTGELFF.

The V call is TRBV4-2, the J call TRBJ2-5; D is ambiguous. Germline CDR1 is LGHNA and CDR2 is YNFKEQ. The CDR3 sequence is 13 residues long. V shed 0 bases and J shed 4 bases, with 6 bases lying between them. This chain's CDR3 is CASSQEVAETQYF. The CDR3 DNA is TGTGCCAGCAGCCAAGAGGTAGCAGAGACCCAGTACTTC.

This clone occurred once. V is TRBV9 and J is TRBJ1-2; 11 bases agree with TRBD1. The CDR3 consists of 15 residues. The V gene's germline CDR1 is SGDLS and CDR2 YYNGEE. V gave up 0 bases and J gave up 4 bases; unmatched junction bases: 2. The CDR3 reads CASSVGTGGAYGYTF. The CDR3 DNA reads TGTGCCAGCAGCGTAGGGACAGGGGGCGCCTATGGCTACACCTTC. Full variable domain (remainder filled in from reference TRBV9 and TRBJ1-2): DSGVTQTPKHLITATGQRVTLRCSPRSGDLSVYWYQQSLDQGLQFLIQYYNGEERAKGNILERFSAQQFPDLHSELNLSSLELGDSALYFCASSVGTGGAYGYTFGSGTRLTVV.